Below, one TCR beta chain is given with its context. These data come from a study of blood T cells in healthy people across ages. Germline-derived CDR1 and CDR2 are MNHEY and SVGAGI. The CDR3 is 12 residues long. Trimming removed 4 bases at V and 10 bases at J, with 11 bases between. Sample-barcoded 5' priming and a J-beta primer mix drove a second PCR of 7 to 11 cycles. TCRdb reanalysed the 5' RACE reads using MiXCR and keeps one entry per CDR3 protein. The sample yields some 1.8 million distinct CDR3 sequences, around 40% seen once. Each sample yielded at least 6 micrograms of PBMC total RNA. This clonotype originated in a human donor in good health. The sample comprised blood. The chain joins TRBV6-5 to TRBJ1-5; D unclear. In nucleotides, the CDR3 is TGTGCCAGCAGTTTGAGACTCGGACCCCAGCATTTT. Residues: CASSLRLGPQHF.